Presented here are 18 T cell receptor beta chains from one specimen sequenced in a study of T cell changes during pregnancy in multiple sclerosis. The data were produced by immunoSEQ multiplex PCR, yet TCRdb's version contains in-frame clones alone and is incomplete. The table includes tens of thousands of clones, around 94% detected once. Specimen: CD4+ T cells from peripheral blood mononuclear cells, collected in the third trimester of pregnancy. The origin of the receptors is a female donor with multiple sclerosis, enrolled in a pregnancy study.

The V and J genes are TRBV6-5 and TRBJ2-1; maybe TRBD2 (7 bases). The CDR3 is 15 residues long. CDR1 is MNHEY, CDR2 SVGAGI, per germline. V shed 10 bases and J shed 3 bases, with 19 bases lying between them. CDR3 in amino acids: CATLGAGVHYNEQFF. The CDR3 DNA is TGTGCCACCCTGGGGGCGGGAGTCCACTACAATGAGCAGTTCTTC.

To note about this clone: The junction shows a germline mismatch at one end, possibly a read error. The V gene is TRBV6-6, the J gene TRBJ1-3; D gene unclear. From germline, CDR1 is MNHNY and CDR2 SVGAGI (reference sequence). This CDR3 is built from 10 residues. The CDR3 is CASGEGLVEF. The CDR3 bases are TGTGCCAGCGGGGAGGGTTTAGTGGAGTTT.

V gene TRBV6-6 combines with J gene TRBJ2-3, with no clear D. The germline gives CDR1 MNHNY, CDR2 SVGAGI (reference sequence). V lost 8 bases and J lost 1, with 10 bases in between. This CDR3 is built from 13 residues. The CDR3: CASWAGGTDTQYF. The CDR3 DNA follows: TGTGCCAGCTGGGCCGGTGGCACAGATACGCAGTATTTT.

The chain has TRBV7-2 and TRBJ2-7, with D unclear. Trimming took 4 bases from V and 3 from J, leaving 13 bases between them. The length of the CDR3 is 14 residues. From germline, CDR1 is SGHTA and CDR2 FQGNSA. The CDR3 nucleotides are TGTGCCAGCAGCTACGAAGCGCAGCTCTACGAGCAGTACTTC. Protein product: CASSYEAQLYEQYF.

The chain combines TRBV5-1 with TRBJ2-1; weak D call: TRBD2 (5 bases). The CDR3 sequence is 15 residues long. Trimming pared 4 bases from V and 9 bases from J, leaving 20 bases between. Germline V lookup: CDR1 SGHRS, CDR2 YFSETQ. The CDR3 is CASSPGVTGWAEQFF. The CDR3 bases are TGCGCCAGCAGCCCCGGGGTGACTGGGTGGGCTGAGCAGTTCTTC.

V is TRBV29-1 and J is TRBJ2-1; TRBD1 agrees at 7 bases. This CDR3 comprises 13 residues. Germline CDR1 and CDR2: SQVTM and ANQGSEA. With V trimmed by 7 bases and J by 10 bases, 13 bases remained unmatched. The CDR3, as DNA: TGCAGCGCCGAGGGGGCCCCATATGTGGAGCAGTTCTTC. Residues: CSAEGAPYVEQFF.

This clone was picked up one time. This chain links TRBV28 with TRBJ2-7; possibly TRBD2 for D (6 bases). V gave up 5 bases and J gave up 6 bases, with 20 bases separating them. Germline-derived CDR1 and CDR2 are MDHEN and SYDVKM. This CDR3 is built from 15 residues. The CDR3 DNA follows: TGTGCCAGCAGTCTGGGGACTTATCCTAGGGGCGAGCAGTACTTC. Its translation is CASSLGTYPRGEQYF.

The chain joins TRBV6-6 to TRBJ2-7; TRBD1 might be the D (5 bases). CDR1 is MNHNY, CDR2 SVGAGI, per germline (reference sequence). Trimming pared 6 bases from V and 4 bases from J, leaving 7 bases between. This CDR3 contains 11 residues. As DNA, the CDR3 is TGTGCCAGCAGGACAGATTACGAGCAGTACTTC. Its protein is CASRTDYEQYF.

This clone was found a few times. The gene calls are TRBV5-1 and TRBJ2-2; possibly TRBD1 for D (7 bases). V was clipped by 0 bases and J by 6 bases, with 9 bases between them. Germline V gives CDR1 SGHRS, CDR2 YFSETQ. The CDR3 runs to 14 residues. The CDR3 protein is CASSLAGGPGELFF. In DNA form, the CDR3 reads TGCGCCAGCAGCTTGGCAGGGGGGCCCGGGGAGCTGTTTTTT.

The CDR3 loop is CAWSGGRVNEKLFF. The CDR3 DNA is TGTGCCTGGAGTGGGGGCAGGGTGAATGAAAAACTGTTTTTT. The V call is TRBV30, the J call TRBJ1-4; D may be TRBD1 (5 bases). Germline CDR1 and CDR2: GTSNPN and SVGIG (reference sequence). The CDR3 runs 14 residues. V was trimmed by 1 base and J by 5 bases, leaving 11 bases between them. The full variable domain, completed using reference TRBV30 and TRBJ1-4, is SQTIHQWPATLVQPVGSPLSLECTVEGTSNPNLYWYRQAAGRGLQLLFYSVGIGQISSEVPQNLSASRPQDRQFILSSKKLLLSDSGFYLCAWSGGRVNEKLFFGSGTQLSVL.

The chain is built from TRBV6-1 and TRBJ2-1; possibly TRBD2 for D (6 bases). V was pared by 2 bases and J by 6 bases, with 11 bases between. The germline V gene encodes CDR1 MNHNS and CDR2 SASEGT. The CDR3 runs 14 residues. This CDR3 is CASSETSLVNEQFF. The DNA of the CDR3 is TGTGCCAGCAGTGAAACTAGCTTGGTCAATGAGCAGTTCTTC.

Comments on this clone: This CDR3 is also generated by other DNA sequences in the sample. The chain has TRBV20-1 and TRBJ2-5; D unclear. V lost 0 bases, J lost 4 bases, and 3 bases lay in between. This CDR3 comprises 11 residues. The germline V gene encodes CDR1 DFQATT and CDR2 SNEGSKA (reference sequence). This chain's CDR3 is CSARDRETQYF. In DNA form, the CDR3 reads TGCAGTGCTAGAGATCGAGAGACCCAGTACTTC.

V gene TRBV27 combines with J gene TRBJ2-7, with 9 positions matching TRBD1. Germline trimming cut 3 bases from V and 4 bases from J; bases unmatched to any gene: 7. Per germline, CDR1 MNHEY and CDR2 SMNVEV (reference sequence). The CDR3 extends over 15 amino acids. The CDR3: CASSFRTGELYEQYF. CDR3 nucleotides: TGTGCCAGCAGTTTTCGGACAGGGGAATTGTACGAGCAGTACTTC.

The V call is TRBV2, the J call TRBJ2-7; 11 positions match TRBD2. J gave up 3 bases and V 6 bases, and 4 bases lay outside the gene matches. This CDR3 spans 14 amino acids. Germline values: CDR1 SNHLY, CDR2 FYNNEI. The chain's CDR3 is CASRRLAGIYEQYF. CDR3 coding DNA: TGTGCCAGCAGACGACTAGCGGGAATCTACGAGCAGTACTTC.

The rearrangement uses TRBV19 and TRBJ2-7; tentatively, D is TRBD1 (6 bases). V was cut by 3 bases and J by 2 bases, with 17 bases left in between. CDR1 is LNHDA and CDR2 is SQIVND in the germline V gene (reference sequence). The CDR3 extends over 16 amino acids. The CDR3 DNA reads as TGTGCCAGTAGTATGGAAGGACAGACGCATACCTACGAGCAGTACTTC. This gives the protein CASSMEGQTHTYEQYF.

This clone was counted once. The chain recombines TRBV27 with TRBJ2-5; perhaps TRBD2 as D (5 bases). The V gene's germline CDR1 is MNHEY and CDR2 SMNVEV (reference sequence). There are 15 residues in the CDR3. V lost 7 bases to trimming and J lost 0 bases, with 15 bases between them. CDR3 DNA: TGTGCCAGCACCCCTACGGGAATGTACCAAGAGACCCAGTACTTC. It translates to CASTPTGMYQETQYF.

This clone was detected a few times. The genes are TRBV19 and TRBJ1-2; D is perhaps TRBD1 (6 bases). The germline V gene has CDR1 LNHDA and CDR2 SQIVND (reference sequence). V was clipped by 2 bases and J by 4 bases, with 17 bases between them. The CDR3 covers 16 residues. As DNA, the CDR3 is TGTGCCAGTAGTATATCCCCACCGACAGGATCCTATGGCTACACCTTC. Encoded protein: CASSISPPTGSYGYTF.

This clone showed up just once. V and J are TRBV7-2 and TRBJ1-5; D uncertain. The germline gives CDR1 SGHTA, CDR2 FQGNSA. Trimming pared 5 bases from V and 3 bases from J, leaving 11 bases between. The length of the CDR3 is 14 residues. CDR3 sequence reads: CASSRDGINQPQHF. In nucleotides, the CDR3 is TGTGCCAGCAGCAGAGACGGGATCAATCAGCCCCAGCATTTT.